The clone carrying this T cell receptor (beta chain) was picked up a small number of times. Its antigen is unknown. Both 60 Vbeta primers and 13 Jbeta primers went into the PCR. Sequencing was performed with immunoSEQ multiplex PCR; in TCRdb, only in-frame clones are kept and a portion is missing. The sample comprises under 150,000 clones, around 77% of which are singletons, and around 1.2% rests with the top ten. CDR1 is ENHRY and CDR2 is SYGVKD in the germline V gene. The CDR3 extends over 14 amino acids. V dropped 0 bases and J dropped 2; count of bases not matched to a gene: 0. These data are taken from a study of cytomegalovirus exposure and HLA in healthy donors. General study results and limits: For cytomegalovirus status, the classifier reportedly gave diagnoses with high specificity and sensitivity. Later work found that TCR association rates differed between HLA loci; DRB1 had the most and HLA-C the fewest. 87-base-pair reads could not separate some V segments, including TRBV6-2 and TRBV6-3. After further analysis at a later stage, around 17,000 TCR beta sequences were associated with HLA alleles at 0.05 false discovery rate.

Material: PBMCs. The rearrangement uses TRBV10-3 and TRBJ1-2; 7 bases are a match to TRBD1. This sequence was found in a man aged 45-60 years in good health and CMV-seronegative. CDR3: CAISESGQNYGYTF. The CDR3, as DNA: TGTGCCATCAGTGAGTCGGGACAGAACTATGGCTACACCTTC.